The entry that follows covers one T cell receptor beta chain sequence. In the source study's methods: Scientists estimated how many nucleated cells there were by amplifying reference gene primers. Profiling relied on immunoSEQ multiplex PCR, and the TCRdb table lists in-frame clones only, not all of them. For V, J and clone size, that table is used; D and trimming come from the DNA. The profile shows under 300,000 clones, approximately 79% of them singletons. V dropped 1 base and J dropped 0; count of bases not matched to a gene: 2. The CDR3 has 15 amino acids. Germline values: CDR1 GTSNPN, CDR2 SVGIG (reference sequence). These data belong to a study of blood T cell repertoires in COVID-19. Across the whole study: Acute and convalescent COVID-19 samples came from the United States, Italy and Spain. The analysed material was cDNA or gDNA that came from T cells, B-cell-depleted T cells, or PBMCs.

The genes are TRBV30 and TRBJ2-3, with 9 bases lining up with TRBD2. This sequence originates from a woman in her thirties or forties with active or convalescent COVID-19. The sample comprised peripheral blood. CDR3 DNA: TGTGCCTGGAGTGGGACTAGCGAGAGCACAGATACGCAGTATTTT. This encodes CAWSGTSESTDTQYF.